These T cell receptor beta chains were read from a single sample in a study of graft-versus-host responses after intestinal transplantation. What these receptors recognize is not known. Profiling relied on immunoSEQ multiplex PCR, and the TCRdb table lists in-frame clones only, not all of them. This sample has about 120,000 clones, with 93% found just once. Source: unstimulated CD8+ T cells sorted from spleen or lymph node cells, taken before intestinal transplant. Every receptor here comes from a human donor who received an intestinal transplant. The CDR3 runs from the conserved cysteine through the conserved F or W. A D gene is named only where the DNA matches it firmly. Size is stated for part of the rows, as once, few or many counts, or as a class when the clone is expanded.

abundance: .
d_gene: .
v_gene: TRBV6-5
j_gene: TRBJ1-5
CDR3aa: CASRTGGQDNQPQHF
CDR3nt: TGTGCCAGCAGAACGGGAGGGCAGGACAATCAGCCCCAGCATTTT

abundance: once
d_gene: TRBD1
v_gene: TRBV6-1
j_gene: TRBJ1-5
CDR3aa: CASSGTGIGKPQHF
CDR3nt: TGTGCCAGCAGTGGGACAGGGATAGGTAAGCCCCAGCATTTT

abundance: .
d_gene: .
v_gene: TRBV6-5
j_gene: TRBJ2-1
CDR3aa: CASSYSGGYNEQFF
CDR3nt: TGTGCCAGCAGTTACTCAGGGGGCTACAATGAGCAGTTCTTC

abundance: once
d_gene: TRBD2
v_gene: TRBV10-3
j_gene: TRBJ2-1
CDR3aa: CAITNGLADNEQFF
CDR3nt: TGTGCCATCACCAATGGACTAGCGGACAATGAGCAGTTCTTC

abundance: .
d_gene: TRBD2
v_gene: TRBV6-6
j_gene: TRBJ2-7
CDR3aa: CASSYSSSGSAEQYF
CDR3nt: TGTGCCAGCAGTTACTCGAGTAGCGGGAGTGCCGAGCAGTACTTC

abundance: .
d_gene: TRBD1
v_gene: TRBV5-4
j_gene: TRBJ1-1
CDR3aa: CASSDQQGPITEAFF
CDR3nt: TGTGCCAGCAGCGATCAACAGGGGCCTATCACTGAAGCTTTCTTT

abundance: .
d_gene: TRBD2
v_gene: TRBV7-9
j_gene: TRBJ2-7
CDR3aa: CASSRGRESYEQYF
CDR3nt: TGTGCCAGCAGCCGTGGGCGGGAGTCCTACGAGCAGTACTTC

abundance: .
d_gene: .
v_gene: TRBV4-2
j_gene: TRBJ1-1
CDR3aa: CASSLLGAGNTEAFF
CDR3nt: TGTGCCAGCAGCCTTTTGGGGGCCGGAAACACTGAAGCTTTCTTT

abundance: .
d_gene: TRBD2
v_gene: TRBV5-6
j_gene: TRBJ2-1
CDR3aa: CASSLAGREWQFF
CDR3nt: TGTGCCAGCAGCTTGGCGGGGCGGGAGTGGCAGTTCTTC

abundance: .
d_gene: TRBD2
v_gene: TRBV11-3
j_gene: TRBJ2-3
CDR3aa: CASSLDTLAGGVTDTQYF
CDR3nt: TGTGCCAGCAGCTTAGACACCTTAGCGGGAGGAGTCACAGATACGCAGTATTTT

abundance: .
d_gene: .
v_gene: TRBV9
j_gene: TRBJ1-1
CDR3aa: CASSPRDPPEAFF
CDR3nt: TGTGCCAGCAGCCCACGGGACCCTCCTGAAGCTTTCTTT

abundance: .
d_gene: .
v_gene: TRBV19
j_gene: TRBJ2-7
CDR3aa: CASSPVLGGYEQYF
CDR3nt: TGTGCCAGTAGTCCTGTACTTGGGGGCTACGAGCAGTACTTC

abundance: .
d_gene: TRBD2
v_gene: TRBV5-1
j_gene: TRBJ2-1
CDR3aa: CASSLASGVLNEQFF
CDR3nt: TGCGCCAGCAGCTTGGCTAGCGGAGTCCTCAATGAGCAGTTCTTC

abundance: .
d_gene: TRBD2
v_gene: TRBV5-1
j_gene: TRBJ2-1
CDR3aa: CASSLGTSGQRWQFF
CDR3nt: TGCGCCAGCAGCTTGGGGACTAGCGGCCAACGGTGGCAGTTCTTC

abundance: .
d_gene: .
v_gene: TRBV7-9
j_gene: TRBJ1-2
CDR3aa: CASSSTLSGAVYGYTF
CDR3nt: TGTGCCAGCAGCTCAACCTTATCGGGAGCAGTATATGGCTACACCTTC

abundance: .
d_gene: .
v_gene: TRBV27
j_gene: TRBJ1-3
CDR3aa: CASSSLLGGFGNTIYF
CDR3nt: TGTGCCAGCAGTTCCCTCCTCGGCGGTTTTGGAAACACCATATATTTT

abundance: once
d_gene: .
v_gene: TRBV15
j_gene: TRBJ2-2
CDR3aa: CATSSEIRDTKNTGELFF
CDR3nt: TGTGCCACCAGCTCAGAAATCCGGGACACAAAGAACACCGGGGAGCTGTTTTTT

abundance: .
d_gene: .
v_gene: TRBV6-5
j_gene: TRBJ1-2
CDR3aa: CASSSRDKPNYGYTF
CDR3nt: TGTGCCAGCAGCTCAAGGGACAAGCCTAACTATGGCTACACCTTC

abundance: .
d_gene: .
v_gene: TRBV4-1
j_gene: TRBJ1-1
CDR3aa: CASSHPDIRAHTEAFF
CDR3nt: TGCGCCAGCAGCCACCCTGACATTCGGGCACACACTGAAGCTTTCTTT

abundance: few
d_gene: .
v_gene: TRBV4-1
j_gene: TRBJ2-1
CDR3aa: CASSPSIAFPYNEQFF
CDR3nt: TGCGCCAGCAGCCCAAGTATAGCGTTCCCCTACAATGAGCAGTTCTTC

abundance: .
d_gene: .
v_gene: TRBV9
j_gene: TRBJ1-4
CDR3aa: CASSPRDTRAKLFF
CDR3nt: TGTGCCAGCAGCCCTCGAGACACTCGTGCGAAACTGTTTTTT

abundance: .
d_gene: .
v_gene: TRBV5-5
j_gene: TRBJ1-1
CDR3aa: CASSFESVVAGDTEAFF
CDR3nt: TGTGCCAGCAGCTTTGAGTCGGTGGTGGCAGGGGACACTGAAGCTTTCTTT

abundance: .
d_gene: TRBD2
v_gene: TRBV6-4
j_gene: TRBJ2-3
CDR3aa: CASSDSKGGTSGAFSTDTQYF
CDR3nt: TGTGCCAGCAGTGACTCGAAGGGCGGGACTAGCGGGGCTTTTAGCACAGATACGCAGTATTTT

abundance: .
d_gene: TRBD2
v_gene: TRBV7-6
j_gene: TRBJ2-1
CDR3aa: CASIPTSGRLGSSYNEQFF
CDR3nt: TGTGCCAGCATCCCGACTAGCGGGAGGCTAGGGAGCTCCTACAATGAGCAGTTCTTC

abundance: once
d_gene: .
v_gene: TRBV29-1
j_gene: TRBJ1-1
CDR3aa: CSVVEGVEAFF
CDR3nt: TGCAGCGTTGTGGAGGGAGTTGAAGCTTTCTTT

abundance: .
d_gene: .
v_gene: TRBV28
j_gene: TRBJ2-2
CDR3aa: CASSSVNTGELFF
CDR3nt: TGTGCCAGCAGTTCAGTGAACACCGGGGAGCTGTTTTTT

abundance: .
d_gene: .
v_gene: TRBV9
j_gene: TRBJ1-5
CDR3aa: CASSVGDGLWPQHF
CDR3nt: TGTGCCAGCAGCGTAGGTGACGGTTTATGGCCCCAGCATTTT